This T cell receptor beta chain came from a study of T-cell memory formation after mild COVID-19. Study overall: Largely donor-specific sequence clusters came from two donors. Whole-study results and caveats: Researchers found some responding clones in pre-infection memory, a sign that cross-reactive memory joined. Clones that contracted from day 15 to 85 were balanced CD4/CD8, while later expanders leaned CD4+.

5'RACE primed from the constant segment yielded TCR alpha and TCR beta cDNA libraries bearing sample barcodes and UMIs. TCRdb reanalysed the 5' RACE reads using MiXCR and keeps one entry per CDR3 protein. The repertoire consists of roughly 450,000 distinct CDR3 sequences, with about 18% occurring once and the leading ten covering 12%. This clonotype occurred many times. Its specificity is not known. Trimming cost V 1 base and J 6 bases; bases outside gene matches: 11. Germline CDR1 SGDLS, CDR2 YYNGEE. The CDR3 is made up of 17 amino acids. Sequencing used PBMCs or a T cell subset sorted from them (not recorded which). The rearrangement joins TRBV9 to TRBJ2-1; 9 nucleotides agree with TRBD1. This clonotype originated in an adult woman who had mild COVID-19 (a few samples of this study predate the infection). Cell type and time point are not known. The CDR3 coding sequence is TGTGCCAGCAGCGTACGGGACAGGGTCACGGGATTCAATGAGCAGTTCTTC. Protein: CASSVRDRVTGFNEQFF.